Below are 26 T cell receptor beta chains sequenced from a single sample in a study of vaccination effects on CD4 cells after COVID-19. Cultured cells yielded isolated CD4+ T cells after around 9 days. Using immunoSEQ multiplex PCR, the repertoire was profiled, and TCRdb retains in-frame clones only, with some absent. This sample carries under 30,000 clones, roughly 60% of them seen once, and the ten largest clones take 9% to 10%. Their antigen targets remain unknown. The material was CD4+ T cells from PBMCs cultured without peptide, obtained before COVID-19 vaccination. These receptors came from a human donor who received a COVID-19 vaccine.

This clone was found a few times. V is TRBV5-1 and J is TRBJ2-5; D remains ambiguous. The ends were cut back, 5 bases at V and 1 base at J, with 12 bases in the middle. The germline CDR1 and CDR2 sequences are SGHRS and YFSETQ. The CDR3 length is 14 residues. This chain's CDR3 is CASRPTWAQETQYF. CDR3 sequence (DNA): TGCGCCAGCAGACCCACGTGGGCCCAAGAGACCCAGTACTTC.

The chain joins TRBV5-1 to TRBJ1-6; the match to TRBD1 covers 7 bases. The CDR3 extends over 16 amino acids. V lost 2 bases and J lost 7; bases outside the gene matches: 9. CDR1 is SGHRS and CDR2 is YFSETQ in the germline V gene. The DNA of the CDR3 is TGCGCCAGCAGCTTTAATGGGAACAGGGGCAATTCACCCCTCCACTTT. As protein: CASSFNGNRGNSPLHF.

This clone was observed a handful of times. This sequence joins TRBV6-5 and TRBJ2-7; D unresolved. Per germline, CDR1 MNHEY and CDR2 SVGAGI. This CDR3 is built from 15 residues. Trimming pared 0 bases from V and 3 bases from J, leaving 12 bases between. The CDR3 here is CASSYSVSTFYEQYF. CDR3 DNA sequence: TGTGCCAGCAGTTACTCGGTCAGCACCTTCTACGAGCAGTACTTC.

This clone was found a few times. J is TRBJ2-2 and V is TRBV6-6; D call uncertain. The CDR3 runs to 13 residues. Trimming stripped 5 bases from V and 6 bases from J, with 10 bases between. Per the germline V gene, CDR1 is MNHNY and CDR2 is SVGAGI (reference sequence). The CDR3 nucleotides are TGTGCCAGCAGTCCATCCCGGGCCGGGGAGCTGTTTTTT. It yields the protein CASSPSRAGELFF.

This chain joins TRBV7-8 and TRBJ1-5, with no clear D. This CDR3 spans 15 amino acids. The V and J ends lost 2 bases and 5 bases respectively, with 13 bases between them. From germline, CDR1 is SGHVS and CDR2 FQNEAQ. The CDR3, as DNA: TGTGCCAGCAGCTTAAGTACGGTATTGGATCAGCCCCAGCATTTT. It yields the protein CASSLSTVLDQPQHF.

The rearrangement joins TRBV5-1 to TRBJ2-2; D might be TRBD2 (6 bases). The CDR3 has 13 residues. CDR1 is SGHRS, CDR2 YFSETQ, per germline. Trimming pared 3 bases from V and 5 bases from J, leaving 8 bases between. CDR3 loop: CASSSSDTGELFF. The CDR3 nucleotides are TGCGCCAGCAGCTCTAGCGATACCGGGGAGCTGTTTTTT. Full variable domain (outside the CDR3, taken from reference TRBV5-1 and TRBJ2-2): KAGVTQTPRYLIKTRGQQVTLSCSPISGHRSVSWYQQTPGQGLQFLFEYFSETQRNKGNFPGRFSGRQFSNSRSEMNVSTLELGDSALYLCASSSSDTGELFFGEGSRLTVL.

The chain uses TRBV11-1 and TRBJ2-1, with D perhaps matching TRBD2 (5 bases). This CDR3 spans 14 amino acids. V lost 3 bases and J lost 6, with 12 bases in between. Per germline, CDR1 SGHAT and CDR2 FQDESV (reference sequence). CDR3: CASSLFGETNEQFF. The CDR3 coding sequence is TGTGCCAGCAGCTTGTTCGGGGAAACCAATGAGCAGTTCTTC.

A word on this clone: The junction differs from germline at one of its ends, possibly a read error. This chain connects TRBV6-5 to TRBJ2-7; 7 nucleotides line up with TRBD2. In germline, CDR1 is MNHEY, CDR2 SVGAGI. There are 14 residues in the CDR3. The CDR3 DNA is TGTGCCAGCAGTTTGGGCCTCGGGGGGAACGATCAAGACTTC. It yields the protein CASSLGLGGNDQDF.

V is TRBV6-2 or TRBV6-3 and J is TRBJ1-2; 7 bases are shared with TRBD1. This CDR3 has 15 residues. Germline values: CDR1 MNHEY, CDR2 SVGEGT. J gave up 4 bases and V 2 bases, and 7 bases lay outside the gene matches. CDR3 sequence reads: CASSYPNDRVYGYTF. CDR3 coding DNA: TGTGCCAGCAGTTACCCGAACGACAGGGTCTATGGCTACACCTTC.

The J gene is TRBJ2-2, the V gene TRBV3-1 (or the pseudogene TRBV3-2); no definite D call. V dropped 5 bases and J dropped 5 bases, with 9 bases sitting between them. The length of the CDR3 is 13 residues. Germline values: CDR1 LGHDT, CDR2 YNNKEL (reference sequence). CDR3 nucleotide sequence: TGTGCCAGCAGCTATTTATGGACCGGGGAGCTGTTTTTT. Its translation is CASSYLWTGELFF.

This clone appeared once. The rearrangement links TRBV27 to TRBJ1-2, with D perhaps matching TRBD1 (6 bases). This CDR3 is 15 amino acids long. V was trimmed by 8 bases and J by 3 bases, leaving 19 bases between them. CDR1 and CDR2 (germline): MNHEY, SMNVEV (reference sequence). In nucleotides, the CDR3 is TGTGCCAGCTCAAAAGGGGGGGGCGCATACTATGGCTACACCTTC. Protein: CASSKGGGAYYGYTF.

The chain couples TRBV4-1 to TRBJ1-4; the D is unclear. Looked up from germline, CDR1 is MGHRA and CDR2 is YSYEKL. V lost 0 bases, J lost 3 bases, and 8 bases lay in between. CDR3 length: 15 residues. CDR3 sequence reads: CASSQETIPNEKLFF. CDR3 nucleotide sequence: TGCGCCAGCAGCCAAGAAACGATACCTAATGAAAAACTGTTTTTT.

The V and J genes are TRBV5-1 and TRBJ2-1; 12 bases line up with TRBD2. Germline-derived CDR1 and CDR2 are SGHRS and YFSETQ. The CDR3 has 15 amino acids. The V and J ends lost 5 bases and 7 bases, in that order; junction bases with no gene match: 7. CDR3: CASRPTGLAGNEQFF. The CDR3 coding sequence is TGCGCCAGCAGACCTACGGGACTAGCGGGTAATGAGCAGTTCTTC.

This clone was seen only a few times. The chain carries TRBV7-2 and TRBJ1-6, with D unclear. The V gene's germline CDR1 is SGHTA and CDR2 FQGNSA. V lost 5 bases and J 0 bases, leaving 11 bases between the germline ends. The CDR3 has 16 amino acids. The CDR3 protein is CASSQDGSSYNSPLHF. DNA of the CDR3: TGTGCCAGCAGCCAAGACGGGAGCTCCTATAATTCACCCCTCCACTTT.

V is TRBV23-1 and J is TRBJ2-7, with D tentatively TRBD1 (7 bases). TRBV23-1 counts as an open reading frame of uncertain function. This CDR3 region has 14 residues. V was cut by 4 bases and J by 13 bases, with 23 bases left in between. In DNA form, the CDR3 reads TGCGCCAGCAGTCTCGGGGGACAGCCTACCTCGGGTTACTTC. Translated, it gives CASSLGGQPTSGYF.

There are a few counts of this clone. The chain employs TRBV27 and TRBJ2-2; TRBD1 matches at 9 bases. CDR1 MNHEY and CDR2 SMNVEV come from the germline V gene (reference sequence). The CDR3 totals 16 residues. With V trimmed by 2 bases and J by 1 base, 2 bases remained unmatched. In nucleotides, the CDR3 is TGTGCCAGCAGTTTAAACAGGGGGCTGAACACCGGGGAGCTGTTTTTT. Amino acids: CASSLNRGLNTGELFF.

CDR3 amino acids: CASSEARVGNTIYF. CDR3 DNA: TGTGCCAGCAGTGAAGCCCGGGTTGGAAACACCATATATTTT. The chain employs TRBV6-1 and TRBJ1-3; D is unresolved. The CDR3 has 14 amino acids. Trimming took off 0 bases at V and 3 bases at J, with 6 bases between the two ends. Germline lookup yields CDR1 MNHNS and CDR2 SASEGT.

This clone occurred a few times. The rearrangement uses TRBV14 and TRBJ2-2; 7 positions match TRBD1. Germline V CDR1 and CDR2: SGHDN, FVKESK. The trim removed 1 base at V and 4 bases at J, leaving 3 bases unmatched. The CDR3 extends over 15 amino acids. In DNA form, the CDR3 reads TGTGCCAGCAGCCAAGGGGCAGGGGGCACCGGGGAGCTGTTTTTT. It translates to CASSQGAGGTGELFF.

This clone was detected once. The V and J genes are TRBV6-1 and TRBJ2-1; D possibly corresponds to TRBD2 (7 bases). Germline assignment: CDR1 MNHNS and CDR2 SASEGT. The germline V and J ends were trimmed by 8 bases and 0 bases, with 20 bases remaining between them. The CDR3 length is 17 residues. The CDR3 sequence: CASRVGGTRSSYNEQFF. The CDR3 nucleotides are TGTGCCAGCCGTGTGGGGGGGACACGCAGCTCCTACAATGAGCAGTTCTTC.

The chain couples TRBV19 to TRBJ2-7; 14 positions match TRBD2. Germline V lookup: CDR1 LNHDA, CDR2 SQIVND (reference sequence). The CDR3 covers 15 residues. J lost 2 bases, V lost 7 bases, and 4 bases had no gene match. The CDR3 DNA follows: TGTGCCAGTACCCCGACTAGCGGGAGGGCCTACGAGCAGTACTTC. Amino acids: CASTPTSGRAYEQYF.

CDR3 sequence reads: CASSTKKAFF. CDR3 nucleotide sequence: TGTGCCAGCAGTACGAAAAAAGCTTTCTTT. The chain uses TRBV28 and TRBJ1-1; D is uncertain. The CDR3 is made up of 10 amino acids. Germline CDR1 and CDR2: MDHEN and SYDVKM. The V end lost 5 bases, the J end lost 9 bases, and 7 bases lay between the germline ends.

CDR3 in amino acids: CATSDPQTVNTEAFF. The CDR3 coding sequence is TGTGCCACCAGTGATCCACAGACGGTGAACACTGAAGCTTTCTTT. The chain combines TRBV24-1 with TRBJ1-1; D is undetermined. Trimming pared 3 bases from V and 0 bases from J, leaving 10 bases between. The CDR3 length is 15 residues. Germline V gene sequence: CDR1 KGHDR, CDR2 SFDVKD.

The CDR3 nucleotides read TGCGCCAGCAGCCTAGGGACAGGGGTATTGGAAAAACTGTTTTTT. The encoded protein is CASSLGTGVLEKLFF. This rearrangement joins TRBV5-1 to TRBJ1-4; 10 nucleotides match TRBD1. V shed 4 bases and J 8 bases; nucleotides not matched to a gene: 8. Germline V gene lookup returns CDR1 SGHRS and CDR2 YFSETQ. The CDR3 consists of 15 residues.

The CDR3 sequence: CASSLGSAGVSNEQFF. CDR3 DNA: TGTGCCAGCAGCTTGGGGTCGGCAGGGGTTAGCAATGAGCAGTTCTTC. This chain connects TRBV5-4 to TRBJ2-1; D is possibly TRBD1 (6 bases). V lost 0 bases to trimming and J lost 6 bases, with 16 bases between them. This CDR3 contains 16 residues. Germline V CDR1 and CDR2: SGHNT, YYREEE (reference sequence). The full variable domain, rest sourced from reference TRBV5-4 and TRBJ2-1, is ETGVTQSPTHLIKTRGQQVTLRCSSQSGHNTVSWYQQALGQGPQFIFQYYREEENGRGNFPPRFSGLQFPNYSSELNVNALELDDSALYLCASSLGSAGVSNEQFFGPGTRLTVL.

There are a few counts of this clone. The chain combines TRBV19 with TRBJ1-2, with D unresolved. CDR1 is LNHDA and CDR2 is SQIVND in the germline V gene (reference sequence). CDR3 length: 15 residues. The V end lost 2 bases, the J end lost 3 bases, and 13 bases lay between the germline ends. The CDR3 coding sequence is TGTGCCAGTAGTATATTGTGGGAGAAGGACTATGGCTACACCTTC. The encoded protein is CASSILWEKDYGYTF. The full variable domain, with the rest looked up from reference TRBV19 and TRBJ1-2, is DGGITQSPKYLFRKEGQNVTLSCEQNLNHDAMYWYRQDPGQGLRLIYYSQIVNDFQKGDIAEGYSVSREKKESFPLTVTSAQKNPTAFYLCASSILWEKDYGYTFGSGTRLTVV.

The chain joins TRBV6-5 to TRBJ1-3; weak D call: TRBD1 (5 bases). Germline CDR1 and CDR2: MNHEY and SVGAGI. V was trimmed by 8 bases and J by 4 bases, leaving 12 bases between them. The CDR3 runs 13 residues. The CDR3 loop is CASGLQGGNTIYF. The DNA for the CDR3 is TGTGCCAGCGGATTGCAGGGAGGAAACACCATATATTTT.